These 25 T cell receptor beta chains came from one sample sequenced in a study of CD4 T cells in relation to SARS-CoV-2 and coronaviruses. Produced via immunoSEQ multiplex PCR; TCRdb's table is partial and in-frame only. The sample yields 60,000 to 75,000 clones, over 85% seen once. Before the COVID-19 pandemic, during about 2010-2018, CD4+ T cells were taken from unexposed donors. Sequencing input: naive CD4+ T cells from PBMCs. Subset here: naive CD4+ T cells isolated by negative enrichment. These receptors all come from a human donor in good health.

CDR3 DNA sequence: TGTGCCAGCAGTTTGACGGCGGGCCCCTACAATGAGCAGTTCTTC. Its translation is CASSLTAGPYNEQFF. V usage is TRBV28 and J usage is TRBJ2-1; D perhaps matches TRBD2 (5 bases). This CDR3 region has 15 residues. Deletions cut 3 bases from V and 2 bases from J, with 11 bases between. Germline V gene sequence: CDR1 MDHEN, CDR2 SYDVKM. The variable domain in full, with the rest retrieved from reference TRBV28 and TRBJ2-1, is DVKVTQSSRYLVKRTGEKVFLECVQDMDHENMFWYRQDPGLGLRLIYFSYDVKMKEKGDIPEGYSVSREKKERFSLILESASTNQTSMYLCASSLTAGPYNEQFFGPGTRLTVL.

This rearrangement joins TRBV20-1 to TRBJ1-3; no reliable D call. This CDR3 has 13 amino acids. Germline CDR1 and CDR2: DFQATT and SNEGSKA (reference sequence). The ends were cut back, 3 bases at V and 1 base at J, with 7 bases in the middle. CDR3 loop: CSASLGSGNTIYF. The CDR3 nucleotides read TGCAGTGCTAGTTTAGGTTCTGGAAACACCATATATTTT.

About this clone: Other DNA sequences from this sample encode an identical CDR3 as well. The chain has TRBV5-1 and TRBJ1-2; TRBD1 agrees at 8 bases. The junction had 2 bases not matched to a gene; V was cut back by 4 bases and J by 3 bases. The CDR3 is made up of 13 amino acids. Germline V gene sequence: CDR1 SGHRS, CDR2 YFSETQ. Here the CDR3 reads CASSPTGDYGYTF. The CDR3 coding sequence is TGCGCCAGCAGCCCGACAGGGGACTATGGCTACACCTTC.

J is TRBJ2-1 and V is TRBV7-9, with D perhaps matching TRBD1 (6 bases). V gave up 1 base and J gave up 15 bases, with 16 bases separating them. This CDR3 has 13 amino acids. Per germline, CDR1 SEHNR and CDR2 FQNEAQ (reference sequence). The CDR3 region has the DNA TGTGCCAGCAGCTTAGAGTTCGGGACACCCCCGTTCTTC. Protein: CASSLEFGTPPFF. The entire variable domain, with the rest obtained from reference TRBV7-9 and TRBJ2-1, is as follows: DTGVSQNPRHKITKRGQNVTFRCDPISEHNRLYWYRQTLGQGPEFLTYFQNEAQLEKSRLLSDRFSAERPKGSFSTLEIQRTEQGDSAMYLCASSLEFGTPPFFGPGTRLTVL.

The chain is built from TRBV5-1 and TRBJ2-6; perhaps TRBD1 as D (6 bases). CDR3 length: 16 residues. In germline, CDR1 is SGHRS, CDR2 YFSETQ. V was clipped by 1 base and J by 1 base, with 9 bases between them. The CDR3 is CASSLTGQSGANVLTF. CDR3 coding DNA: TGCGCCAGCAGCTTGACAGGACAGTCTGGGGCCAACGTCCTGACTTTC.

The chain has TRBV30 and TRBJ1-2; D gene unclear. This CDR3 is built from 15 residues. The V gene's germline CDR1 is GTSNPN and CDR2 SVGIG (reference sequence). Between the trimmed V and J ends, which lost 2 bases and 1 base, there was a span of 14 bases. The CDR3 bases are TGTGCCTGGAGTCTGGCTCGGGGATTTAACTATGGCTACACCTTC. Its translation: CAWSLARGFNYGYTF.

This chain uses TRBV5-1 with TRBJ2-2; the D is unclear. This CDR3 is built from 17 residues. The germline gives CDR1 SGHRS, CDR2 YFSETQ. V gave up 2 bases and J gave up 5 bases, with 19 bases separating them. The CDR3 protein is CASSFGPRKGGTGELFF. As DNA, the CDR3 is TGCGCCAGCAGCTTTGGCCCGCGAAAGGGTGGGACCGGGGAGCTGTTTTTT.

The chain recombines TRBV28 with TRBJ2-3; 11 bases align to TRBD2. The CDR3 sequence is 16 residues long. V was pared by 5 bases and J by 5 bases, with 9 bases of the junction left unmatched. CDR1 and CDR2 from the germline V gene are MDHEN and SYDVKM. In nucleotides, the CDR3 is TGTGCCAGCAGTCCCCGGCGACTAGCGGGATTAGATACGCAGTATTTT. Translation gives CASSPRRLAGLDTQYF. Using reference TRBV28 and TRBJ2-3 for the parts outside the CDR3, the full variable domain is DVKVTQSSRYLVKRTGEKVFLECVQDMDHENMFWYRQDPGLGLRLIYFSYDVKMKEKGDIPEGYSVSREKKERFSLILESASTNQTSMYLCASSPRRLAGLDTQYFGPGTRLTVL.

The J gene is TRBJ2-3, the V gene TRBV7-3; D is uncertain. Germline-derived CDR1 and CDR2 are SGHTA and FQGTGA. Trimming removed 0 bases from V and 3 bases from J, with 7 bases in between. CDR3 length: 14 residues. The CDR3 region has the DNA TGTGCCAGCAGCTTAACACGAGCTACAGATACGCAGTATTTT. Its protein is CASSLTRATDTQYF.

This rearrangement joins TRBV11-3 to TRBJ1-1; tentative D call: TRBD1 (5 bases). The V gene's germline CDR1 is SGHNT and CDR2 YENEEA. The CDR3 runs 14 residues. Deletions cut 0 bases from V and 11 bases from J, with 16 bases between. CDR3 sequence (DNA): TGTGCCAGCAGCTTAGATTCCCGCGGGACGAGGGCTTTCTTT. Its translation: CASSLDSRGTRAFF.

The chain combines TRBV29-1 with TRBJ2-7; D not certain. Per the germline V gene, CDR1 is SQVTM and CDR2 is ANQGSEA. The CDR3 runs 11 residues. Trimming shortened V by 2 bases and J by 9 bases, and 11 bases separated the two germline ends. The DNA for the CDR3 is TGCAGCGTTGAAATGGCCCTGGGGCAGTACTTC. Translated, it gives CSVEMALGQYF.

In nucleotides, the CDR3 is TGTGCCAGCAGTGGGGGTTTAAGACTGGGATCCTACAATGAGCAGTTCTTC. Protein product: CASSGGLRLGSYNEQFF. This rearrangement joins TRBV25-1 to TRBJ2-1; no definite D call. Germline V gives CDR1 MGHDK, CDR2 SYGVNS. The germline V and J ends were trimmed by 4 bases and 1 base, with 17 bases remaining between them. CDR3 size: 17 residues. Full variable domain (rest looked up from reference TRBV25-1 and TRBJ2-1): EADIYQTPRYLVIGTGKKITLECSQTMGHDKMYWYQQDPGMELHLIHYSYGVNSTEKGDLSSESTVSRIRTEHFPLTLESARPSHTSQYLCASSGGLRLGSYNEQFFGPGTRLTVL.

This chain uses TRBV28 with TRBJ1-1, with 9 bases that match TRBD1. After removal of 3 bases from V and 4 bases from J, the junction contained 3 bases not matched to a gene. The CDR3 is 14 residues long. Germline V CDR1 and CDR2: MDHEN, SYDVKM. The DNA of the CDR3 is TGTGCCAGCAGTTTCGGGGGACAGGGCACTGAAGCTTTCTTT. It codes for CASSFGGQGTEAFF.

The chain couples TRBV6-5 to TRBJ1-1, with D hard to call. CDR1 is MNHEY and CDR2 is SVGAGI in the germline V gene. CDR3 size: 15 residues. With 5 bases removed from V and 2 bases from J, the gap between germline ends came to 15 bases. The CDR3 sequence: CASSPPYEGNTEAFF. DNA for the CDR3: TGTGCCAGCAGTCCGCCCTATGAGGGTAACACTGAAGCTTTCTTT.

The chain couples TRBV7-8 to TRBJ2-7; D uncertain. Germline CDR1 and CDR2: SGHVS and FQNEAQ. V lost 5 bases and J 2 bases, leaving 10 bases between the germline ends. CDR3 length equals 13 residues. The CDR3 protein is CASSKRETYEQYF. CDR3 bases: TGTGCCAGCAGCAAGAGAGAGACCTACGAGCAGTACTTC.

In its sample, this clone was seen once. This chain connects TRBV7-9 to TRBJ2-1; possibly TRBD2 for D (5 bases). The CDR3 extends over 13 amino acids. Germline assignment: CDR1 SEHNR and CDR2 FQNEAQ (reference sequence). V was shortened by 4 bases and J by 4 bases, with 8 bases between the two germline ends. Here the CDR3 reads CASSWTGYNEQFF. The CDR3 nucleotides read TGTGCCAGCAGCTGGACTGGTTACAATGAGCAGTTCTTC.

The chain carries TRBV7-3 and TRBJ2-5; the match to TRBD1 covers 8 bases. In germline, CDR1 is SGHTA, CDR2 FQGTGA. J lost 6 bases, V lost 2 bases, and 2 bases had no gene match. This CDR3 comprises 13 residues. The DNA for the CDR3 is TGTGCCAGCAGCTTACAGGGGGCGAAGACCCAGTACTTC. This gives the protein CASSLQGAKTQYF. Based on the CDR3 plus reference TRBV7-3 and TRBJ2-5, the full variable domain is GAGVSQTPSNKVTEKGKYVELRCDPISGHTALYWYRQSLGQGPEFLIYFQGTGAADDSGLPNDRFFAVRPEGSVSTLKIQRTERGDSAVYLCASSLQGAKTQYFGPGTRLLVL.

The rearrangement joins TRBV11-2 to TRBJ1-2; 7 nucleotides agree with TRBD1. The CDR3 sequence is 15 residues long. J gave up 8 bases and V 5 bases, and 14 bases lay outside the gene matches. From germline, CDR1 is SGHAT and CDR2 FQNNGV. CDR3 protein: CASSPWGGQSAGYTF. The CDR3 DNA reads TGTGCCAGCAGCCCCTGGGGGGGACAGTCTGCCGGCTACACCTTC.

The genes are TRBV30 and TRBJ1-5, with D possibly matching TRBD1 (5 bases). The CDR3 is made up of 13 amino acids. V was clipped by 2 bases and J by 5 bases, with 10 bases between them. Looked up from germline, CDR1 is GTSNPN and CDR2 is SVGIG (reference sequence). Here the CDR3 DNA reads TGTGCCTGGAGTAACCAGGGAGATCAGCCCCAGCATTTT. Translating gives CAWSNQGDQPQHF. The full variable domain, completed using reference TRBV30 and TRBJ1-5, is SQTIHQWPATLVQPVGSPLSLECTVEGTSNPNLYWYRQAAGRGLQLLFYSVGIGQISSEVPQNLSASRPQDRQFILSSKKLLLSDSGFYLCAWSNQGDQPQHFGDGTRLSIL.

V gene TRBV5-6 combines with J gene TRBJ1-2, with unresolved D. Trimming left V 2 bases short and J 3 bases short, with 2 bases between. There are 11 residues in the CDR3. Germline CDR1 SGHDT, CDR2 YYEEEE. The CDR3 DNA reads TGTGCCAGCAGCTTATACTATGGCTACACCTTC. Its protein is CASSLYYGYTF. Full variable domain (missing parts from reference TRBV5-6 and TRBJ1-2): DAGVTQSPTHLIKTRGQQVTLRCSPKSGHDTVSWYQQALGQGPQFIFQYYEEEERQRGNFPDRFSGHQFPNYSSELNVNALLLGDSALYLCASSLYYGYTFGSGTRLTVV.

The V gene is TRBV5-5, the J gene TRBJ1-1; D gene ambiguous. Germline CDR1 SGHKS, CDR2 YYEKEE (reference sequence). The CDR3 length is 14 residues. Trimming took off 4 bases at V and 1 base at J, with 11 bases between the two ends. The CDR3 protein is CASSPGAGNTEAFF. CDR3 DNA: TGTGCCAGCAGCCCCGGCGCCGGGAACACTGAAGCTTTCTTT.

The rearrangement uses TRBV7-3 and TRBJ2-7; 10 positions agree with TRBD2. The V segment lost 5 bases and the J segment 7 bases; nucleotides outside the gene matches: 14. Per germline, CDR1 SGHTA and CDR2 FQGTGA. The CDR3 is 16 amino acids. In DNA, the CDR3 is TGTGCCAGCAGCCTAGCTCGGCCTAGCGGGAGTCATGAGCAGTACTTC. It yields the protein CASSLARPSGSHEQYF. Combining the CDR3 with reference TRBV7-3 and TRBJ2-7 gives the whole variable domain GAGVSQTPSNKVTEKGKYVELRCDPISGHTALYWYRQSLGQGPEFLIYFQGTGAADDSGLPNDRFFAVRPEGSVSTLKIQRTERGDSAVYLCASSLARPSGSHEQYFGPGTRLTVT.

V is TRBV29-1 and J is TRBJ2-5; 9 nucleotides agree with TRBD1. The trim removed 4 bases at V and 3 bases at J, leaving 6 bases unmatched. Germline-derived CDR1 and CDR2 are SQVTM and ANQGSEA. The CDR3 consists of 14 residues. CDR3 bases: TGCAGCGTTGTAAACAGGGGGCGGGAAGAGACCCAGTACTTC. Translating gives CSVVNRGREETQYF.

The V gene is TRBV10-3, the J gene TRBJ1-2, with 9 bases aligning to TRBD1. V dropped 0 bases and J dropped 5; count of bases not matched to a gene: 1. CDR3 length: 14 amino acids. CDR1 and CDR2 (germline): ENHRY, SYGVKD. CDR3 in DNA: TGTGCCATCAGTGAGTCCGGACAGGGGTATGGCTACACCTTC. Translating gives CAISESGQGYGYTF.

The gene calls are TRBV5-1 and TRBJ2-3; possibly TRBD1 or TRBD2 for D (5 bases each). Germline lookup yields CDR1 SGHRS and CDR2 YFSETQ. V was shortened by 4 bases and J by 1 base, with 10 bases between the two germline ends. The CDR3 consists of 14 residues. DNA for the CDR3: TGCGCCAGCAGCATGGGGACGGGCACAGATACGCAGTATTTT. It encodes CASSMGTGTDTQYF.